These T cell receptor beta chains were read from a single sample in a study of blood T cell repertoires in COVID-19. Generated by immunoSEQ multiplex PCR, the TCRdb table keeps only in-frame clones and is missing some. The data show about 370,000 clones, with more than 75% seen just once and around 9.3% held by the top ten. What was sequenced was peripheral blood. These receptors all stem from a woman in her twenties or thirties with COVID-19, enrolled during active disease. Both conserved end residues are part of each CDR3. D genes are given only for firm matches. Not all rows give a size; the values are once, few, many and, for expanded clones, a class.

>TRBD2|-|TRBV5-1|TRBJ2-5
TGCGCCAGCAGCTTGGGGTCGTCTAGCGGCCAAGAGACCCAGTACTTC
CASSLGSSSGQETQYF
>TRBD1|-|TRBV30|TRBJ1-5
TGTGCCTGGAGTAGGGACAGGCAATTGCCCCAGCATTTT
CAWSRDRQLPQHF
>TRBD1|few|TRBV4-3|TRBJ1-1
TGCGCCAGCAGCCAATTAGTTACAGGGGACACTGAAGCTTTCTTT
CASSQLVTGDTEAFF
>TRBD2|-|TRBV5-1|TRBJ2-2
TGCGCCAGCAGTGGGGGACTAGCGGGAATTGGAACCGGGGAGCTGTTTTTT
CASSGGLAGIGTGELFF
>TRBD1|few|TRBV5-1|TRBJ1-1
TGCGCCAGCAGCTGGGACAGGGGCGGCACTGAAGCTTTCTTT
CASSWDRGGTEAFF
>-|few|TRBV12-3/TRBV12-4|TRBJ1-5
TGTGCCAGCAGTTTGGGGGCCAATCAGCCCCAGCATTTT
CASSLGANQPQHF
>TRBD1|-|TRBV10-3|TRBJ2-2
TGTGCCAGTGGACAGGGCTTGAACACCGGGGAGCTGTTTTTT
CASGQGLNTGELFF
>-|-|TRBV12-3/TRBV12-4|TRBJ1-2
TGTGCCAGCAGTGTTATTGGTCCTAATGGCTACACCTTC
CASSVIGPNGYTF
>TRBD2|-|TRBV4-3|TRBJ2-7
TGCGCCAGCAGCCAAGACCCAGCGGGGTATCGGTACGAGCAGTACTTC
CASSQDPAGYRYEQYF
>TRBD1|-|TRBV5-6|TRBJ2-7
TGTGCCAGCAGCATGGGGCAGGGGGACGAGCAGTACTTC
CASSMGQGDEQYF
>-|-|TRBV7-3|TRBJ2-7
TGTGCCAGCAGCTTAACAGTAGCGAGCGAGCAGTACTTC
CASSLTVASEQYF
>-|-|TRBV6-1|TRBJ2-3
TGTGCCAGCAGTGATGTTCTCGGGACAGATACGCAGTATTTT
CASSDVLGTDTQYF
>TRBD2|-|TRBV13|TRBJ2-3
TGTGCCAGCAGCTTACGTGGCGGGAGTACAGATACGCAGTATTTT
CASSLRGGSTDTQYF
>-|-|TRBV7-9|TRBJ2-1
TGTGCCAGCAGCTTAATTGCTAGCTCCTACAATGAGCAGTTCTTC
CASSLIASSYNEQFF
>-|-|TRBV4-1|TRBJ1-5
TGCGCCAGCAGACCTGGGCTGAATCAGCCCCAGCATTTT
CASRPGLNQPQHF
>TRBD2|-|TRBV5-4|TRBJ2-7
TGTGCCAGCGGCACTAGCGGAGTTTCCTACGAGCAGTACTTC
CASGTSGVSYEQYF
>-|-|TRBV9|TRBJ2-7
TGTGCCAGCAGCGTAGGCGAACGGGACTCCTACGAGCAGTACTTC
CASSVGERDSYEQYF
>-|-|TRBV19|TRBJ2-1
TGTGCCAGTAGTATTCAGGGGTTCAGCGGTGAGCAGTTCTTC
CASSIQGFSGEQFF
>TRBD1|-|TRBV10-3|TRBJ2-2
TGTGCCATCACGGGGACAGGGCTGAGCGGGGAGCTGTTTTTT
CAITGTGLSGELFF
>-|-|TRBV18|TRBJ2-2
TGTGCCAGCTCACACGGACAGACCACCGGGGAGCTGTTTTTT
CASSHGQTTGELFF
>TRBD2|-|TRBV6-2/TRBV6-3|TRBJ2-5
TGTGCCAGCAGTTCCCGGGGACTAAACCCCCTCCGCCAAGAGACCCAGTACTTC
CASSSRGLNPLRQETQYF
>-|-|TRBV7-2|TRBJ2-3
TGTGCCAGCAGCGGAGTCTCTAGCACAGATACGCAGTATTTT
CASSGVSSTDTQYF